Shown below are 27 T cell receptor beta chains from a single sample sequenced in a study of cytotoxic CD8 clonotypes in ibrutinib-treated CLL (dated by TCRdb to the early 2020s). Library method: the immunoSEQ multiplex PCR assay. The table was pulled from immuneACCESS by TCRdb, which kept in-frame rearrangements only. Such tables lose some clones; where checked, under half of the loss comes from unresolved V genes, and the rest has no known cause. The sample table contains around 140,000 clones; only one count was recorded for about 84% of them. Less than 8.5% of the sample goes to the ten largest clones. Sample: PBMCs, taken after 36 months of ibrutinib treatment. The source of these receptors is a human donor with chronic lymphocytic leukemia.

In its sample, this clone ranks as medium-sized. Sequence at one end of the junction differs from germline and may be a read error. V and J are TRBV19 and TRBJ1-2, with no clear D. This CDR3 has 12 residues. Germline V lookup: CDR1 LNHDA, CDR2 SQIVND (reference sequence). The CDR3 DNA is TGTGCCAGTAGTATAGGAAACTCTGGCTACACCTTC. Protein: CASSIGNSGYTF.

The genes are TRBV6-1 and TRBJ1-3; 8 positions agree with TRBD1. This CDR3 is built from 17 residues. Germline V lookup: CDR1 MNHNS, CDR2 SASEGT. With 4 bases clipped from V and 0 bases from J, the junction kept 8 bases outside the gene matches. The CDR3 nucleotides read TGTGCCAGCAGTGCGCAGGGACAGGCCAGCTCTGGAAACACCATATATTTT. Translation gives CASSAQGQASSGNTIYF.

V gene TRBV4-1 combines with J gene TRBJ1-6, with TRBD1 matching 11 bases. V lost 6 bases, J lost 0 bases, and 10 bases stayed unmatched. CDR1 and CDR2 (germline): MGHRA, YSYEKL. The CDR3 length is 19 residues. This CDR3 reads CASRPGQGALSSYNSPLHF. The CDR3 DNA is TGCGCCAGCAGACCTGGACAGGGGGCTTTGAGCTCCTATAATTCACCCCTCCACTTT.

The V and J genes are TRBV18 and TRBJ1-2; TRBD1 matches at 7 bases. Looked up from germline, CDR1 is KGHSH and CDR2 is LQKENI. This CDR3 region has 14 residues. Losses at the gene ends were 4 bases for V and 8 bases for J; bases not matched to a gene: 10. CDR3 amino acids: CASSRAGQVKGYTF. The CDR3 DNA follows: TGTGCCAGCTCACGCGCAGGACAGGTTAAAGGCTACACCTTC.

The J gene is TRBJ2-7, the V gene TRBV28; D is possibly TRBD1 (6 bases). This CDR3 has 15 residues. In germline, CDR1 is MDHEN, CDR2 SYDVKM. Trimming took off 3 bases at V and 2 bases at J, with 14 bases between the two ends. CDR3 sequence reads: CASSFNRDTTYEQYF. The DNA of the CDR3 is TGTGCCAGCAGTTTTAATCGGGACACAACCTACGAGCAGTACTTC.

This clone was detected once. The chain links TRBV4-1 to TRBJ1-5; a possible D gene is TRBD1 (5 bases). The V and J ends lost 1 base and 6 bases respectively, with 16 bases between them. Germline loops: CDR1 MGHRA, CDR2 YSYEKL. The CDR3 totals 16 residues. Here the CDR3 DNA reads TGCGCCAGCAGCCAAGGCGGCCCGGGGGGTGGTCAGCCCCAGCATTTT. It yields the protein CASSQGGPGGGQPQHF.

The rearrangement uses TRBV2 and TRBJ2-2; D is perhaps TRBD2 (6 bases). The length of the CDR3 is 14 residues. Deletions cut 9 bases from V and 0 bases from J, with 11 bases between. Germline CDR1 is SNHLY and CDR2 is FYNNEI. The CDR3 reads CASGGDPNTGELFF. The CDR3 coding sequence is TGTGCCAGTGGCGGGGATCCGAACACCGGGGAGCTGTTTTTT.

The CDR3 sequence is CAISPAWGPNTGELFF. CDR3 bases: TGTGCCATCAGTCCCGCCTGGGGTCCGAACACCGGGGAGCTGTTTTTT. This chain connects TRBV10-3 to TRBJ2-2; no definite D call. Germline values: CDR1 ENHRY, CDR2 SYGVKD. The CDR3 spans 16 residues. Trimming shortened V by 5 bases and J by 0 bases, and 13 bases separated the two germline ends.

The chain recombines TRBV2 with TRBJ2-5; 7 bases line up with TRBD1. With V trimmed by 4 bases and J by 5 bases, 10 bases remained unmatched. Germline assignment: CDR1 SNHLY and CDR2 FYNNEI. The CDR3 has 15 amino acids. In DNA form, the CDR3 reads TGTGCCAGCAGTGCCGGGACAGTTCCTGCGGAGACCCAGTACTTC. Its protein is CASSAGTVPAETQYF.

As DNA, the CDR3 is TGCGCCAGCAGCTCCCCAGGTATACTGGGCTATGAGCAGTTCTTC. Amino acids: CASSSPGILGYEQFF. The chain joins TRBV5-1 to TRBJ2-1; D gene uncertain. The length of the CDR3 is 15 residues. Germline V gene data show CDR1 as SGHRS and CDR2 as YFSETQ. V lost 3 bases to trimming and J lost 8 bases, with 18 bases between them.

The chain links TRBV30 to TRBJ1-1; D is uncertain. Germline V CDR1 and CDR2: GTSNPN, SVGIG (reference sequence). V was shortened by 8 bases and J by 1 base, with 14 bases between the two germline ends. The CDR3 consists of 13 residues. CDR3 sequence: CARVGLGNTEAFF. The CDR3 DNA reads TGTGCCAGAGTAGGATTAGGGAACACTGAAGCTTTCTTT.

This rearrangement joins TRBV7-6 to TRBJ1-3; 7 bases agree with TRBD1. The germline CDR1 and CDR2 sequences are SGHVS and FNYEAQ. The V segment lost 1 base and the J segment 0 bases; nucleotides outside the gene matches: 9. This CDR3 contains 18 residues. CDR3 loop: CASSLEAQGGISGNTIYF. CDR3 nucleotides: TGTGCCAGCAGCTTAGAAGCTCAGGGGGGGATCTCTGGAAACACCATATATTTT.

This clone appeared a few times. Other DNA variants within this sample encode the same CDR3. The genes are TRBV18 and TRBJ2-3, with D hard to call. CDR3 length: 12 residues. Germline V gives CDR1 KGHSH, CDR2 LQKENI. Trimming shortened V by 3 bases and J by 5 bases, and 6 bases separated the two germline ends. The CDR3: CASSPLRDTQYF. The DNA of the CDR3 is TGTGCCAGCTCACCTCTGAGAGATACGCAGTATTTT.

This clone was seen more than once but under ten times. CDR3 nucleotide sequence: TGTGCCAGCAGCCCAGGGACAGGGGTTGCCGGGGAGCTGTTTTTT. Translated: CASSPGTGVAGELFF. The chain employs TRBV7-7 and TRBJ2-2; 10 positions agree with TRBD1. The germline V gene encodes CDR1 SSHAT and CDR2 FNYEAQ (reference sequence). Trimming removed 5 bases from V and 6 bases from J; junction bases left unmatched: 6. The CDR3 covers 15 residues.

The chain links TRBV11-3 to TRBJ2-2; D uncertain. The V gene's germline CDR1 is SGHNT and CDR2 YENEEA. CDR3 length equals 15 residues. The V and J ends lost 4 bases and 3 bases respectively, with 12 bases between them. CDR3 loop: CASSSLEADTGELFF. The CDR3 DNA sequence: TGTGCCAGCAGCTCCCTCGAGGCAGACACCGGGGAGCTGTTTTTT.

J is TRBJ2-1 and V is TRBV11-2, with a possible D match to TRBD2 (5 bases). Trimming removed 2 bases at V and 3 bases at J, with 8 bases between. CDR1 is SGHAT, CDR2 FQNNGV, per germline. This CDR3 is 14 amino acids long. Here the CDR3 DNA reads TGTGCCAGCAGCTTAATGACTAACTACAATGAGCAGTTCTTC. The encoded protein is CASSLMTNYNEQFF.

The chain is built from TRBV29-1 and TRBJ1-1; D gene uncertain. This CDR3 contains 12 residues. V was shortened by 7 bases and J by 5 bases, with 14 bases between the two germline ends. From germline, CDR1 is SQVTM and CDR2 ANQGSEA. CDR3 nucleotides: TGCAGCGCCCGGGAGAGCGGAACTGAAGCTTTCTTT. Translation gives CSARESGTEAFF.

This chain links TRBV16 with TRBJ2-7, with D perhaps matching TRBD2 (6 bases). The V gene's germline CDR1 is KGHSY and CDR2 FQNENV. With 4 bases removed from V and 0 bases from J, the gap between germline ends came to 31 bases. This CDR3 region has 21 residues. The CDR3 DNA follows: TGTGCCAGCAGCCCCCTTCCCGGTCGGGCTAGCGATGTGAACTTCTCCTACGAGCAGTACTTC. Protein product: CASSPLPGRASDVNFSYEQYF.

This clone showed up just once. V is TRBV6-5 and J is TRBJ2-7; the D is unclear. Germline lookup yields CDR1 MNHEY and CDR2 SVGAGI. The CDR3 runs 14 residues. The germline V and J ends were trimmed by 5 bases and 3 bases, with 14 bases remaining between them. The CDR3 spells CASSQRSRSYEQYF. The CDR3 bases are TGTGCCAGCAGTCAAAGGAGCAGGAGCTACGAGCAGTACTTC.

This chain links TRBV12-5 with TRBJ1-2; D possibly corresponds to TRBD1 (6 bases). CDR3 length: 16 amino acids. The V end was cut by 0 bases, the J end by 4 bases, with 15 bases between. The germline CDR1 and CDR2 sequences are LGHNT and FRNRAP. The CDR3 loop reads CASGLVLDRLIYGYTF. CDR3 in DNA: TGTGCTAGTGGTTTGGTGTTAGACAGGCTGATCTATGGCTACACCTTC.

CDR3 in DNA: TGTGCCAGCAGTTTACCACAGGTCGGCTCTGGGGCCAACGTCCTGACTTTC. As protein: CASSLPQVGSGANVLTF. This rearrangement joins TRBV28 to TRBJ2-6; D is perhaps TRBD1 (5 bases). Per the germline V gene, CDR1 is MDHEN and CDR2 is SYDVKM. The CDR3 extends over 17 amino acids. V was pared by 2 bases and J by 0 bases, with 11 bases between.

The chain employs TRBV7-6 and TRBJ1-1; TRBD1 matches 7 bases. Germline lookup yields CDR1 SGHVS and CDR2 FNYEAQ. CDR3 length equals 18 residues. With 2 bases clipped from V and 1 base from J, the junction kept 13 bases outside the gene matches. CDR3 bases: TGTGCCAGCAGCTTATTACAGGGGTCCTATCGAGGGAACACTGAAGCTTTCTTT. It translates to CASSLLQGSYRGNTEAFF.

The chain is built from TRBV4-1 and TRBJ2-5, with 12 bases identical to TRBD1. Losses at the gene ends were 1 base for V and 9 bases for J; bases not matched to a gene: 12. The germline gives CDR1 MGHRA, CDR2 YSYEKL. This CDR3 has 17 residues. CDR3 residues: CASSQGPRDRGRFAQYF. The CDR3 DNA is TGCGCCAGCAGCCAAGGACCCCGGGACAGGGGGCGGTTTGCCCAGTACTTC.

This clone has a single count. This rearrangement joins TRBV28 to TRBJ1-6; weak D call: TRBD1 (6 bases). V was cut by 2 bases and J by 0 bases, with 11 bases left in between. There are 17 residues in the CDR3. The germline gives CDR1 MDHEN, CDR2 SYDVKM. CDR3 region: CASSLSRGASYNSPLHF. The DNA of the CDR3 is TGTGCCAGCAGTTTAAGTCGGGGGGCCTCCTATAATTCACCCCTCCACTTT.

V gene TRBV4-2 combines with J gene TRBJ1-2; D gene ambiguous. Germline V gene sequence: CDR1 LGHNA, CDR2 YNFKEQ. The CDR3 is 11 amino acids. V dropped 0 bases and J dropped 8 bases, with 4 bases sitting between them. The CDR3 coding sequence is TGTGCCAGCAGCCAAGATCACGGCTACACCTTC. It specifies CASSQDHGYTF.

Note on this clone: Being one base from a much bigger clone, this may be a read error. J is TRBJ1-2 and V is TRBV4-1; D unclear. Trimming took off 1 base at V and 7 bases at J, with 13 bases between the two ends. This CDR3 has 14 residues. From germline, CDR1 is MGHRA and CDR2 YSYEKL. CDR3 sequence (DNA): TGCGCCAGCAGCCAAGGCTTGAACAGTCCTGGCTACACCTTC. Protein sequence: CASSQGLNSPGYTF.

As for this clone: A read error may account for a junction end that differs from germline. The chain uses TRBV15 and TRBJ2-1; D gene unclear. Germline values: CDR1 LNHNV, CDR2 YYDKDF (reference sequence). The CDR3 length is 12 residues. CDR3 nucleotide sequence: TGTGCCACCAGCGGAGACTACAATGAGCAGTTCTTC. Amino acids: CATSGDYNEQFF. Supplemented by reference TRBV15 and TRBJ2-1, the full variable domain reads DAMVIQNPRYQVTQFGKPVTLSCSQTLNHNVMYWYQQKSSQAPKLLFHYYDKDFNNEADTPDNFQSRRPNTSFCFLDIRSPGLGDTAMYLCATSGDYNEQFFGPGTRLTVL.